Listed here is a single T cell receptor (beta chain). Its antigen is currently not known. No base quality information exists; no much larger clone differs at one position. Receptor amplification or capture employed the immunoSEQ multiplex PCR assay. In TCRdb, the immuneACCESS table is reduced to in-frame sequences with V and J assigned. These tables do not hold every clone; where another copy was compared, an unresolved V gene accounts for under half, and the others remain unexplained. For this sample the table gives about 140,000 clones, of which roughly 89% were detected only once. The top ten hold around 10% of the sample. This specimen comes from a study of control samples from healthy donors and cancer patients (dated by TCRdb to 2020 to 2021). Including cysteine and phenylalanine, the CDR3 has 14 amino acids. Of all the DNA, just the CDR3 is kept, 42 bases in frame from base 1. CDR1 is given as SNHLY and CDR2 as FYNNEI, both from the germline V gene. Between the V and J ends, shortened by 6 bases and 1 base respectively, the junction contains 11 bases.

The rearrangement combines TRBV2 with TRBJ2-3; too little of a D gene remains to name it. The sequencing sample was made of blood. This TCR was recovered from a man younger than 40 in good health. The CDR3 region has the sequence CASRWFKGTDTQYF. The DNA reads as follows: TGTGCCAGCAGGTGGTTTAAGGGCACAGATACGCAGTATTTT.